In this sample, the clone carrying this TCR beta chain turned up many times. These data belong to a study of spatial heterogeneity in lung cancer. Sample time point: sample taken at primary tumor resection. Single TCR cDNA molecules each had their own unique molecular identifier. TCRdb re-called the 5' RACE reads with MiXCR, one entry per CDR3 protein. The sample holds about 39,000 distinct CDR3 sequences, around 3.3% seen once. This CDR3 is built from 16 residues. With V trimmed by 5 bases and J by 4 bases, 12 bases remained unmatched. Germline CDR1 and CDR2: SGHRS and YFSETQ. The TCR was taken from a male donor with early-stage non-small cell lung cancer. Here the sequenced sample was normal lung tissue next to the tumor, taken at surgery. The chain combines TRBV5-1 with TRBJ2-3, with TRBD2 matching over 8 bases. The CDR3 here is CASSRGAGGWADTQYF. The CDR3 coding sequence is TGCGCCAGCAGTCGAGGGGCGGGAGGATGGGCAGATACGCAGTATTTT.